The 24 T cell receptor beta chains below all came from one sample that was sequenced in a study of T-cell reconstitution after alpha-beta-depleted transplantation in children. Library preparation (for TCRbeta) was performed with unique molecular identifiers. MiXCR was run by TCRdb on the PCR reads, yielding one entry per CDR3 protein. The table lists roughly 590,000 distinct CDR3 sequences, approximately 17% of them singletons, with 1.1% in the top ten. The source was PBMCs from the stem cell graft donor, collected from the stem cell graft. All receptors derive from a human donor who donated a stem cell graft to a child with acute myeloid leukemia.

The J gene is TRBJ2-2, the V gene TRBV7-3, with D maybe TRBD2 (6 bases). This CDR3 has 14 amino acids. Germline-derived CDR1 and CDR2 are SGHTA and FQGTGA. Trimming shortened V by 4 bases and J by 5 bases, and 11 bases separated the two germline ends. CDR3 in amino acids: CASSSEAGTGELFF. The CDR3 DNA reads as TGTGCCAGCAGCTCCGAAGCGGGTACCGGGGAGCTGTTTTTT.

This chain links TRBV10-2 with TRBJ1-1; D gene uncertain. The CDR3 has 12 amino acids. CDR1 and CDR2 (germline): WSHSY, SAAADI. Deletions cut 3 bases from V and 0 bases from J, with 2 bases between. The CDR3 DNA is TGCGCCAGCAGTGACGTGAACACTGAAGCTTTCTTT. Residues: CASSDVNTEAFF.

On this clonotype itself: With a much larger clone just one base away, this may be a read error. The chain recombines TRBV15 with TRBJ1-1; D uncertain. The CDR3 has 15 residues. Germline lookup yields CDR1 LNHNV and CDR2 YYDKDF (reference sequence). The CDR3 nucleotides are TGTGCCACCAGTCAGGACGGGCTTTCGAACGCTGAAGCTTTCTTT. This sequence encodes CATSQDGLSNAEAFF.

J is TRBJ1-1 and V is TRBV10-3; the match to TRBD1 covers 12 bases. CDR3 length equals 14 residues. Germline V CDR1 and CDR2: ENHRY, SYGVKD. J lost 10 bases, V lost 6 bases, and 9 bases had no gene match. This chain's CDR3 is CAIRGQGAGVGAFF. CDR3 nucleotide sequence: TGTGCCATCAGGGGACAGGGGGCCGGGGTTGGAGCTTTCTTT.

This clonotype was observed a few times. The genes are TRBV6-5 and TRBJ2-5; no clear D. Germline lookup yields CDR1 MNHEY and CDR2 SVGAGI. This CDR3 contains 14 residues. The V end lost 2 bases, the J end lost 1 base, and 8 bases lay between the germline ends. The CDR3 protein is CASSYVAAQETQYF. The DNA for the CDR3 is TGTGCCAGCAGTTACGTGGCAGCCCAAGAGACCCAGTACTTC.

The genes are TRBV7-2 and TRBJ2-7, with D tentatively TRBD1 (5 bases). The CDR3 is made up of 15 amino acids. Germline V gene lookup returns CDR1 SGHTA and CDR2 FQGNSA. V gave up 1 base and J gave up 2 bases, with 12 bases separating them. CDR3 bases: TGTGCCAGCAGCTTAGAGCGTGTCAGGGCCTACGAGCAGTACTTC. Encoded protein: CASSLERVRAYEQYF.

Only a few counts were recorded for this clonotype. The genes are TRBV4-2 and TRBJ2-7; D possibly matches TRBD1 or TRBD2 (6 bases each). This CDR3 comprises 15 residues. V lost 4 bases to trimming and J lost 6 bases, with 19 bases between them. Per germline, CDR1 LGHNA and CDR2 YNFKEQ. In DNA, the CDR3 is TGTGCCAGCAGCCCCGCCGGGGGCGCGTTACGCGAGCAGTACTTC. Its translation: CASSPAGGALREQYF.

This clonotype was detected once. With a much larger clone just one base away, this may be a read error. This rearrangement joins TRBV20-1 to TRBJ2-1; 9 positions match TRBD2. CDR3 length: 13 amino acids. The germline V gene encodes CDR1 DFQATT and CDR2 SNEGSKA (reference sequence). DNA for the CDR3: TGCAGCGCCGGCGGGGGGGGCTACAATGAGCAGTTCTTC. It encodes CSAGGGGYNEQFF.

This clonotype was detected a few times. The genes are TRBV12-3 or TRBV12-4 and TRBJ1-4; D uncertain. The CDR3 consists of 12 residues. V was cut by 3 bases and J by 10 bases, with 9 bases left in between. CDR3 amino acids: CASSFGIGKLFF. DNA for the CDR3: TGTGCCAGCAGTTTTGGGATCGGAAAACTGTTTTTT.

The V and J genes are TRBV11-2 and TRBJ1-4; 7 bases agree with TRBD1. This CDR3 contains 16 residues. V shed 5 bases and J 4 bases; nucleotides not matched to a gene: 10. Germline lookup yields CDR1 SGHAT and CDR2 FQNNGV. CDR3: CASSPEGGQYNEKLFF. For the CDR3, the DNA is TGTGCCAGCAGCCCGGAAGGGGGACAGTATAATGAAAAACTGTTTTTT.

The chain combines TRBV5-1 with TRBJ1-3, with D possibly TRBD1 on 5 matching bases. The CDR3 has 17 amino acids. Per germline, CDR1 SGHRS and CDR2 YFSETQ. V was cut by 0 bases and J by 0 bases, with 13 bases left in between. CDR3 DNA: TGCGCCAGCAGCTTGGCCGACAGTCTGTCCTCTGGAAACACCATATATTTT. It is translated as CASSLADSLSSGNTIYF.

In this sample, this clonotype turned up many times. The V call is TRBV20-1, the J call TRBJ2-7, with 7 bases that match TRBD1. The CDR3 consists of 14 residues. The V segment lost 6 bases and the J segment 2 bases; nucleotides outside the gene matches: 10. CDR1 and CDR2 (germline): DFQATT, SNEGSKA (reference sequence). In DNA form, the CDR3 reads TGCAGTGCCCAGGGACAGAGTCCCACCTACGAGCAGTACGTC. It codes for CSAQGQSPTYEQYV.

This clonotype was seen only a few times. The chain recombines TRBV9 with TRBJ2-1; D tentatively fits TRBD1 or TRBD2 (6 bases each). This CDR3 is 17 amino acids long. CDR1 and CDR2 (germline): SGDLS, YYNGEE. V lost 0 bases to trimming and J lost 3 bases, with 16 bases between them. The CDR3 protein is CASSVDEGEAYYNEQFF. CDR3 nucleotides: TGTGCCAGCAGCGTAGATGAGGGGGAGGCTTACTACAATGAGCAGTTCTTC.

This chain joins TRBV7-2 and TRBJ2-2; 8 nucleotides line up with TRBD1. Germline values: CDR1 SGHTA, CDR2 FQGNSA. Losses at the gene ends were 5 bases for V and 6 bases for J; bases not matched to a gene: 5. The CDR3 sequence is 14 residues long. CDR3 in amino acids: CASSLDRGAGELFF. The CDR3 DNA follows: TGTGCCAGCAGCCTAGACAGGGGCGCCGGGGAGCTGTTTTTT.

In its sample, this clonotype was seen a few times. The chain has TRBV5-5 and TRBJ2-5, with D possibly TRBD2 on 6 matching bases. Trimming took off 3 bases at V and 4 bases at J, with 25 bases between the two ends. Germline loops: CDR1 SGHKS, CDR2 YYEKEE (reference sequence). This CDR3 spans 18 amino acids. CDR3 nucleotide sequence: TGTGCCAGCAGCTCCACCCCTAGGGACTTCAAGGTCCGAGAGACCCAGTACTTC. This sequence encodes CASSSTPRDFKVRETQYF.

This clonotype appeared many times. The chain carries TRBV12-3 or TRBV12-4 and TRBJ2-1, with TRBD1 matching 7 bases. This CDR3 region has 17 residues. The trim removed 10 bases at V and 2 bases at J, leaving 17 bases unmatched. In DNA, the CDR3 is TGTGCCACCGGAGGACAGGTATCTAGCCTTACCTACAATGAGCAGTTCTTC. Translating gives CATGGQVSSLTYNEQFF.

This clonotype was recorded at least ten times. This chain uses TRBV20-1 with TRBJ1-5, with 12 bases fitting TRBD1. This CDR3 is built from 15 residues. The V gene's germline CDR1 is DFQATT and CDR2 SNEGSKA (reference sequence). The V segment lost 0 bases and the J segment 6 bases; nucleotides outside the gene matches: 3. In DNA form, the CDR3 reads TGCAGTGCTAGAGATGGGGACAGGGGGCCTCAGCCCCAGCATTTT. Translated: CSARDGDRGPQPQHF.

V and J are TRBV4-2 and TRBJ2-1; the D is unclear. CDR1 LGHNA and CDR2 YNFKEQ come from the germline V gene. V lost 1 base and J 5 bases, leaving 6 bases between the germline ends. The CDR3 has 13 residues. In nucleotides, the CDR3 is TGTGCCAGCAGCCAAGCTGGGAACAATGAGCAGTTCTTC. Translation: CASSQAGNNEQFF.

As to this clonotype: A much bigger clone sits one base away, suggesting this may be a read error. This is likely a read error, given that the CDR3 carries no conserved phenylalanine or tryptophan at its end. The CDR3 sequence: CSARSQGEATDTQYL. The CDR3 nucleotides are TGCAGTGCTAGATCACAGGGGGAGGCCACAGATACGCAGTATTTG. This chain connects TRBV20-1 to TRBJ2-3; 8 nucleotides agree with TRBD1. The CDR3 is 15 amino acids. CDR1 DFQATT and CDR2 SNEGSKA come from the germline V gene (reference sequence). Losses at the gene ends were 2 bases for V and 2 bases for J; bases not matched to a gene: 6.

Comments on this clonotype: A read error may be the cause here, since a much bigger clone is one base away. J is TRBJ2-5 and V is TRBV5-5; D tentatively fits TRBD1 or TRBD2 (5 bases each). CDR3 length: 14 amino acids. V was clipped by 5 bases and J by 5 bases, with 16 bases between them. From germline, CDR1 is SGHKS and CDR2 YYEKEE (reference sequence). CDR3 in amino acids: CASRSGTLRETQYF. The CDR3, as DNA: TGTGCCAGCAGATCTGGGACGCTGAGGGAGACCCAGTACTTC.

At least ten counts were recorded for this clonotype. This sequence joins TRBV20-1 and TRBJ2-2; TRBD1 matches at 8 bases. V gave up 3 bases and J gave up 4 bases; unmatched junction bases: 7. The CDR3 sequence is 15 residues long. CDR1 and CDR2 (germline): DFQATT, SNEGSKA (reference sequence). The CDR3 sequence: CSARADRVSTGELFF. CDR3 in DNA: TGCAGTGCTAGGGCGGACAGGGTGAGCACCGGGGAGCTGTTTTTT.

There are a few counts of this clonotype. V is TRBV12-3 or TRBV12-4 and J is TRBJ2-1; D possibly corresponds to TRBD2 (7 bases). The CDR3 covers 16 residues. V was pared by 7 bases and J by 10 bases, with 26 bases between. CDR3 protein: CASTKGGGQGLSEQFF. CDR3 sequence (DNA): TGTGCCAGCACCAAAGGGGGGGGGCAGGGTTTGTCCGAGCAGTTCTTC.

This clonotype was counted at least ten times. This chain connects TRBV15 to TRBJ1-1; weak D call: TRBD1 (6 bases). Germline V gene sequence: CDR1 LNHNV, CDR2 YYDKDF (reference sequence). CDR3 length: 14 amino acids. V lost 5 bases, J lost 3 bases, and 13 bases lay in between. The CDR3 loop reads CATSGRTGYTEAFF. CDR3 sequence (DNA): TGTGCCACCAGCGGCCGTACAGGGTACACTGAAGCTTTCTTT.

There are a few counts of this clonotype. This chain links TRBV12-3 or TRBV12-4 with TRBJ1-2; TRBD1 aligns across 12 bases. The CDR3 loop spans 17 amino acids. V shed 3 bases and J 1 base; nucleotides not matched to a gene: 6. CDR3 sequence (DNA): TGTGCCAGCAGTTTGCGGGACAGGGGGCCCGGTAACTATGGCTACACCTTC. This sequence encodes CASSLRDRGPGNYGYTF.